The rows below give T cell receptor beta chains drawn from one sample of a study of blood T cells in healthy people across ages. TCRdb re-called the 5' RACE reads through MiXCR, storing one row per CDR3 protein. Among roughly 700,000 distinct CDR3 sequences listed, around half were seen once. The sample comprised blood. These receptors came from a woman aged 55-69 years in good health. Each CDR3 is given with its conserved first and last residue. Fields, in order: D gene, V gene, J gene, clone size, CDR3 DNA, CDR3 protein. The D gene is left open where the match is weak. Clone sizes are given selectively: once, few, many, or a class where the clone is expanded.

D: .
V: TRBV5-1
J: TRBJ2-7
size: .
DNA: TGCGCCAGCAGCTTTGAAGGATGGCGGCAGGGAGGCTACGAGCAGTACTTC
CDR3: CASSFEGWRQGGYEQYF

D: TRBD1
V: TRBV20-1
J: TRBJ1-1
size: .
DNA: TGCAGTGCTAGGTGGACAGGGCGGGCCACTGAAGCTTTCTTT
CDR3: CSARWTGRATEAFF

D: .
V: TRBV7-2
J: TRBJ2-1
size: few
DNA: TGTGCCAGCAGCGATGCCATAACCTACAATGAGCAGTTCTTC
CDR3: CASSDAITYNEQFF

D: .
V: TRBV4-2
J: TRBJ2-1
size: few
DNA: TGTGCCAGCAGACCGGACAGCCTGACCAATGAGCAGTTCTTC
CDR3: CASRPDSLTNEQFF

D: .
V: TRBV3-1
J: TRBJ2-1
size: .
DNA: TGTGCCAGCAGACGGGTCCCTAGCTCCTACAATGAGCAGTTCTTC
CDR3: CASRRVPSSYNEQFF

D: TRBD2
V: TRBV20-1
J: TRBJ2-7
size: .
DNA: TGCAGTGCTAGAGGCTCTTCTAGCGGGAGAATCTACGAGCAGTACTTC
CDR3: CSARGSSSGRIYEQYF

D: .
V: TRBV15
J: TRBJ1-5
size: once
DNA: TGTGCCACCAGCAGAGATGAACAGAATAGCAATCAGCCCCAGCATTTT
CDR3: CATSRDEQNSNQPQHF

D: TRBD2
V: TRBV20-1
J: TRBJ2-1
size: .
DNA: TGCAGTGCTAGCTTAGCGGGCCTCTCCTACAATGAGCAGTTCTTC
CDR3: CSASLAGLSYNEQFF

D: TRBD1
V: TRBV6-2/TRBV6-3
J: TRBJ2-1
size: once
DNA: TGTGCCAGCAGTTCGGACAGGGGGCTGACCTACAATGAGCAGTTCTTC
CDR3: CASSSDRGLTYNEQFF

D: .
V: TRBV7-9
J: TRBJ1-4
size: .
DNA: TGTGCCAGCAGCGACGGGCCCCGAGAGACAACTAATGAAAAACTGTTTTTT
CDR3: CASSDGPRETTNEKLFF

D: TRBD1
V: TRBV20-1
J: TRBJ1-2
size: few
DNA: TGCAGTGCCAGGGGTGGGACAGGGGACGTCTATGGCTACACCTTC
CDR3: CSARGGTGDVYGYTF

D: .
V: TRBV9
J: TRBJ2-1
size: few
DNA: TGTGCCAGCAGCATTTGGGTGGTGAGATGGAATGAGCAGTTCTTC
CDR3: CASSIWVVRWNEQFF

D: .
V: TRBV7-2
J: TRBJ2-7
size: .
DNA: TGTGCCAGCAGCTTAGAGAGGGGGGCCTACGAGCAGTACTTC
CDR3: CASSLERGAYEQYF

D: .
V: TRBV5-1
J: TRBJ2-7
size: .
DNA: TGCGCCAGCAGCTTGGGACAGCTTGGGGGCCGCGAGCAGTACTTC
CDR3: CASSLGQLGGREQYF

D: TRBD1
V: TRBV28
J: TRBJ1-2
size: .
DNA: TGTGCCAGCCGAAAGACAGGGGTCTATGGCTACACCTTC
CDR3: CASRKTGVYGYTF

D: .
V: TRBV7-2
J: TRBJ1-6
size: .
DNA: TGTGCCAGCAGCTCCAGCCCGTGGGCCGTTCGCCTCCATGTGGATTCACCCCTCCACTTT
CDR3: CASSSSPWAVRLHVDSPLHF

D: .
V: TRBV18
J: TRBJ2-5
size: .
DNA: TGTGCCAGCTCACCCAGGAGTGGCCAAGAGACCCAGTACTTC
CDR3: CASSPRSGQETQYF

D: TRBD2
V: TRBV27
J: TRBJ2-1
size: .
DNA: TGTGCCAGCAGTTTATCCCTTCCTACTAGCGTGATTAAGAATGAGCAGTTCTTC
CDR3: CASSLSLPTSVIKNEQFF

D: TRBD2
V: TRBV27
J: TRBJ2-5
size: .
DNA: TGTGCCACCGGGACTAGCGGGACTCAAGAGACCCAGTACTTC
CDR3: CATGTSGTQETQYF

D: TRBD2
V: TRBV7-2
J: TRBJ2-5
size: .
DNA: TGTGCCAGCAGCTTAGGGCGGGAGTGGGAGACCCAGTACTTC
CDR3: CASSLGREWETQYF

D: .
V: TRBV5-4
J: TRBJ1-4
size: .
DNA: TGTGCCAGCAGCCGAGGCGGGGTCGGAGGAGAAAAACTGTTTTTT
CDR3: CASSRGGVGGEKLFF

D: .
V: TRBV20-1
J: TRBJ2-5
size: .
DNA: TGCAGTGCTAGAGGGTTACGGGGGAACAATGAGCAGTACTTC
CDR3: CSARGLRGNNEQYF

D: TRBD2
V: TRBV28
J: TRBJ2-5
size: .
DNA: TGTGCCAGCAGCGTCCTAGCGGGAGGGGAAGAGACCCAGTACTTC
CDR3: CASSVLAGGEETQYF

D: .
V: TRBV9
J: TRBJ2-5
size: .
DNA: TGTGCCAGCAGCGTAGGGGGGACGCCTAGGGAGACCCAGTACTTC
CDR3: CASSVGGTPRETQYF

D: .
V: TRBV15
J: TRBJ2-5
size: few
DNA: TGTGCCACCAGCAAACAGGAAGAGACCCAGTACTTC
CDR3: CATSKQEETQYF

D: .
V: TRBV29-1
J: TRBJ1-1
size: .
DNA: TGCAGCGTTGAAGGCCGAAAGACATACGCGAACACTGAAGCTTTCTTT
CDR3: CSVEGRKTYANTEAFF

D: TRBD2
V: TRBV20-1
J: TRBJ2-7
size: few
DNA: TGCAGTGCTGGGACTAGCGAGAAGTACGAGCAGTACTTC
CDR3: CSAGTSEKYEQYF

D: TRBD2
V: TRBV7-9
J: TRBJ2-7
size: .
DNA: TGTGCCAGCAGCTCCACGGCCGCAGCGGGAATGGGTCCGGGCGAGCAGTACTTC
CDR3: CASSSTAAAGMGPGEQYF

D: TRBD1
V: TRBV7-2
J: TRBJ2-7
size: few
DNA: TGTGCCAGCAGCTCCCGACAGGGTTTCGACGAGCAGTACTTC
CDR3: CASSSRQGFDEQYF

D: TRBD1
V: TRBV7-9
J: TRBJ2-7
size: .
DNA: TGTGCCAGCAGCCCACCATGGGACAGGGAACACTACGAGCAGTACTTC
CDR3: CASSPPWDREHYEQYF

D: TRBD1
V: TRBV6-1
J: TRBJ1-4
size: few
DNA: TGTGCCAGCAGCCTGACAGGGGTTGAAAAACTGTTTTTT
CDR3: CASSLTGVEKLFF

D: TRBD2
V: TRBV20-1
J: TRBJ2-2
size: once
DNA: TGCAGTGCTAGAGATCGGACTAGCAGGAGGGCCAACACCGGGGAGCTGTTTTTT
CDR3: CSARDRTSRRANTGELFF

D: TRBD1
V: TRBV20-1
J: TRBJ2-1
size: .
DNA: TGCAGTGCTAGAACGGACAGGGGCATATACAATGAGCAGTTCTTC
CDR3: CSARTDRGIYNEQFF

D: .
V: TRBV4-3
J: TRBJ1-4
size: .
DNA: TGCGCCAGCAGCCAGCGAGGGCATTCTAATGAAAAACTGTTTTTT
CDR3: CASSQRGHSNEKLFF

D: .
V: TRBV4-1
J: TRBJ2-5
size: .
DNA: TGCGCCAGCAGCCGGTTTCACTTCGTACAGGAGACGAAGGGAGCCAAGGAGACCCAGTACTTC
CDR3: CASSRFHFVQETKGAKETQYF

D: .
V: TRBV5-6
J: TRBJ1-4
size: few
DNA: TGTGCCAGCAGCTCCGGGACCGACGTACTGTTTTTT
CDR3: CASSSGTDVLFF

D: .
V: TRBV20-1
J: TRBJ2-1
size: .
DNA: TGCAGTGCTAGTCGGTCTAATTCCTACAATGAGCAGTTCTTC
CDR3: CSASRSNSYNEQFF

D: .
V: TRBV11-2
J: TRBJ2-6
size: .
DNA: TGTGCCAGCGCGCACTCTGGGGCCAACGTCCTGACTTTC
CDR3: CASAHSGANVLTF

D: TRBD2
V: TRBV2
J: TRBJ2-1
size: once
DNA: TGTGCCAGCAGAAAGAGTAGCGGGAGGATCAACAATGAGCAGTTCTTC
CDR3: CASRKSSGRINNEQFF

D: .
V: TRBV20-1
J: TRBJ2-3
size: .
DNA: TGCAGTGCTAGAGATCGAAGGAGCACAGATACGCAGTATTTT
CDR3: CSARDRRSTDTQYF

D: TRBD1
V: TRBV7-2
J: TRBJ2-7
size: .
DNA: TGTGCCAGCAGCTTAGCGGCCGGGACAGCCTACGAGCAGTACTTC
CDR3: CASSLAAGTAYEQYF

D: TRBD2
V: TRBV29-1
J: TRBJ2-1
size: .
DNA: TGCAGCGTTGCCCAACTAGCGGGGGGTTACAATGAGCAGTTCTTC
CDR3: CSVAQLAGGYNEQFF

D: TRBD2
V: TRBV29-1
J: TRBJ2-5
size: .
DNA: TGCAGCGCCGGGGGGTCAAAAGAGACCCTGTACTTC
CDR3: CSAGGSKETLYF

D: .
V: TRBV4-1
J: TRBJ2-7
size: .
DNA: TGCGCCAGCAGCCGCGCAGGGGCGAACTACGAGCAGTACTTC
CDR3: CASSRAGANYEQYF

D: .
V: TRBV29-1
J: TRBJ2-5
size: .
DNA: TGCAGCGTTGTAGGGTCCCCCCAAGAGACCCAGTACTTC
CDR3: CSVVGSPQETQYF

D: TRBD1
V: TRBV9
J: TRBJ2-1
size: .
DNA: TGTGCCAGCAGCTCAGCAGGGGGCCCCTTGGTCAATGAGCAGTTCTTC
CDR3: CASSSAGGPLVNEQFF

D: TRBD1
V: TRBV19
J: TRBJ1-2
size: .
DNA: TGTGCCAGTAACTCAGGGGGCTGTGGCTACACCTTC
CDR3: CASNSGGCGYTF